The 10 T cell receptor beta chains presented below share a single source sample, sequenced in a study of blood T cell repertoires in COVID-19. The data were produced by immunoSEQ multiplex PCR, yet TCRdb's version contains in-frame clones alone and is incomplete. The sample gives 110,000 or so clones, around 80% of which show up once; roughly 2.6% is in the top ten. What was sequenced was peripheral blood. Source of these receptors: a man in his fifties with acute or convalescent COVID-19.

This clone has only one observation. CDR3 sequence: CASSKNRGPLDGYTF. CDR3 DNA: TGTGCCAGCAGCAAAAACAGGGGCCCTCTCGATGGCTACACCTTC. The gene calls are TRBV14 and TRBJ1-2, with 7 bases that match TRBD1. The CDR3 is 15 residues long. Germline CDR1 SGHDN, CDR2 FVKESK. Losses at the gene ends were 5 bases for V and 6 bases for J; bases not matched to a gene: 12.

In its sample, this clone was seen a few times. The chain carries TRBV21-1 and TRBJ1-1; the table gives TRBD1 as D, unverified against the DNA. TRBV21-1 is a known pseudogene. The CDR3 extends over 13 amino acids. The CDR3 region has the DNA TGTGCCAGCAGCCTGCGGACAGGGGAGAGAGCTTTCTTT. It is translated as CASSLRTGERAFF.

The CDR3 nucleotides are TGTGCCAGTATACTAAGTTCGACAGGGGGGACTGAAGCTTTCTTT. It encodes CASILSSTGGTEAFF. The chain has TRBV19 and TRBJ1-1; 9 bases are shared with TRBD1. The CDR3 runs to 15 residues. V shed 7 bases, J shed 5 bases, and the junction held 11 bases outside the gene matches. Germline CDR1 reads LNHDA; CDR2 reads SQIVND (reference sequence).

V usage is TRBV28 and J usage is TRBJ2-6; 12 nucleotides agree with TRBD1. Trimming cost V 5 bases and J 4 bases; bases outside gene matches: 3. The CDR3 length is 16 residues. Germline CDR1 reads MDHEN; CDR2 reads SYDVKM. The CDR3 DNA follows: TGTGCCAGCAGTCGGGACAGGGGGCGAGGGGCCAACGTCCTGACTTTC. This translates into CASSRDRGRGANVLTF.

This chain connects TRBV10-3 to TRBJ1-6, with a weak D call TRBD1 (5 bases). This CDR3 comprises 16 residues. Trimming stripped 6 bases from V and 6 bases from J, with 18 bases between. CDR1 ENHRY and CDR2 SYGVKD come from the germline V gene. The chain's CDR3 is CAISGTGGLSNSPLHF. CDR3 bases: TGTGCCATCAGCGGCACGGGGGGGTTAAGTAATTCACCCCTCCACTTT.

The gene calls are TRBV5-6 and TRBJ1-2; D is perhaps TRBD1 (5 bases). This CDR3 is built from 13 residues. Germline assignment: CDR1 SGHDT and CDR2 YYEEEE. The ends were cut back, 2 bases at V and 2 bases at J, with 7 bases in the middle. The CDR3 loop reads CASSLPGNYGYTF. The CDR3 DNA is TGTGCCAGCAGCTTACCAGGGAACTATGGCTACACCTTC. The full variable domain, rest sourced from reference TRBV5-6 and TRBJ1-2, is DAGVTQSPTHLIKTRGQQVTLRCSPKSGHDTVSWYQQALGQGPQFIFQYYEEEERQRGNFPDRFSGHQFPNYSSELNVNALLLGDSALYLCASSLPGNYGYTFGSGTRLTVV.

J is TRBJ2-3 and V is TRBV3-1 (or the pseudogene TRBV3-2); D gene ambiguous. The CDR3 totals 13 residues. The V gene lost 4 bases and the J gene lost 6 bases, with 11 bases spanning the gap. Germline CDR1 LGHDT, CDR2 YNNKEL (reference sequence). CDR3: CASSLGPWDTQYF. For the CDR3, the DNA is TGTGCCAGCAGCCTTGGGCCTTGGGATACGCAGTATTTT.

The chain couples TRBV7-9 to TRBJ1-6; 7 positions agree with TRBD1. CDR3 length: 14 amino acids. Per the germline V gene, CDR1 is SEHNR and CDR2 is FQNEAQ (reference sequence). The junction had 7 bases not matched to a gene; V was cut back by 4 bases and J by 10 bases. The CDR3 region has the DNA TGTGCCAGCAGCTCCACAGGGGTTGGATCACCCCTCCACTTT. Its translation is CASSSTGVGSPLHF.

This clone was seen a few times. The V and J genes are TRBV4-1 and TRBJ2-7; 7 bases are a match to TRBD2. Germline V gives CDR1 MGHRA, CDR2 YSYEKL. The length of the CDR3 is 15 residues. The V gene end was trimmed by 1 base and the J gene end by 9 bases; junction bases not matched to a gene: 12. CDR3 coding DNA: TGCGCCAGCAGCCAAGGGGAGGGCCCACAAAACGTGCAGTACTTC. Residues: CASSQGEGPQNVQYF.

The chain employs TRBV6-6 and TRBJ1-6, with 9 nucleotides matching TRBD1. V was pared by 6 bases and J by 8 bases, with 5 bases of the junction left unmatched. The CDR3 loop spans 14 amino acids. CDR1 and CDR2 (germline): MNHNY, SVGAGI (reference sequence). CDR3 nucleotide sequence: TGTGCCAGCAGACCGGGACAGGGACATTCACCCCTCCACTTT. Translating it yields CASRPGQGHSPLHF.